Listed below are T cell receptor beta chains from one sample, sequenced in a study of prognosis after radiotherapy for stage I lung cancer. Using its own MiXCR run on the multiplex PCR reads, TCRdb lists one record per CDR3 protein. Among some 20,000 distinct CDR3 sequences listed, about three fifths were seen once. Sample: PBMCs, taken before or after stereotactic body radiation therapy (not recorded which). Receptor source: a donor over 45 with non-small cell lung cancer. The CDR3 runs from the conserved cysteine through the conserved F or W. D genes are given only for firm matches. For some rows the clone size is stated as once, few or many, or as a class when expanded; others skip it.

CATSVGQWASTDTQYF,TGTGCCACCAGTGTTGGCCAGTGGGCCAGCACAGATACGCAGTATTTT,TRBJ2-3,.,.,TRBV24-1
CASSQGPQGCANTGELFF,TGTGCCAGCAGCCAGGGTCCCCAGGGCTGTGCGAACACCGGGGAGCTGTTTTTT,TRBJ2-2,once,.,TRBV11-2
CASREFNSPLHF,TGTGCCAGCAGAGAATTTAATTCACCCCTCCACTTT,TRBJ1-6,.,.,TRBV27
CASSSPGGRSNTGELFF,TGTGCCAGCAGTTCCCCGGGGGGTAGGTCGAACACCGGGGAGCTGTTTTTT,TRBJ2-2,many,TRBD2,TRBV28
CASSPIGGPLSGANVLTF,TGTGCCAGCAGTCCTATCGGAGGACCGTTGTCTGGGGCCAACGTCCTGACTTTC,TRBJ2-6,medium-sized,.,TRBV5-5
CASSLGGYGKKLFF,TGTGCCAGCAGCCTAGGGGGGTACGGGAAAAAACTGTTTTTT,TRBJ1-4,many,.,TRBV14
CASSYSEVTGANVLTF,TGTGCCAGCAGTTACTCGGAGGTTACTGGGGCCAACGTCCTGACTTTC,TRBJ2-6,many,.,TRBV6-5
CASSELGGAEKLFF,TGTGCCAGCAGTGAATTAGGGGGCGCCGAAAAACTGTTTTTT,TRBJ1-4,many,TRBD1,TRBV25-1
CSATRIDTEAFF,TGCAGTGCTACCCGAATTGACACTGAAGCTTTCTTT,TRBJ1-1,.,.,TRBV20-1
CASSITTNTGELFF,TGTGCCAGTAGTATTACCACTAACACCGGGGAGCTGTTTTTT,TRBJ2-2,many,.,TRBV19
CASSDSGTGWYGYTF,TGTGCCAGCAGTGATTCAGGGACTGGATGGTATGGCTACACCTTC,TRBJ1-2,.,.,TRBV6-2/TRBV6-3
CSATQVYEQYF,TGCAGTGCTACTCAAGTATACGAGCAGTACTTC,TRBJ2-7,.,.,TRBV20-1
CASRRQGHQPQHF,TGTGCCAGCAGACGACAGGGACATCAGCCCCAGCATTTT,TRBJ1-5,.,TRBD1,TRBV12-3/TRBV12-4
CASSLDFSEAFF,TGTGCCAGCAGCTTAGATTTCTCTGAAGCTTTCTTT,TRBJ1-1,.,.,TRBV11-2
CSAPALTSGGKQFF,TGCAGTGCTCCAGCCCTCACTAGCGGGGGTAAGCAGTTCTTC,TRBJ2-1,many,TRBD2,TRBV20-1
CASSPSPDGDEQYF,TGCGCCAGCAGCCCCTCTCCTGACGGGGACGAGCAGTACTTC,TRBJ2-7,.,.,TRBV4-1
CAGSLAGTSGSSGQYF,TGTGCCGGCAGTTTAGCAGGTACTAGCGGGAGTTCGGGGCAGTACTTC,TRBJ2-7,many,TRBD2,TRBV12-3/TRBV12-4
CASRLSGLRGSSYNEQFF,TGTGCCAGCAGGTTGAGCGGGCTGCGAGGAAGCTCCTACAATGAGCAGTTCTTC,TRBJ2-1,many,.,TRBV5-6
CASTPGRGSNTGELFF,TGTGCCAGTACACCGGGCCGGGGGAGCAACACCGGGGAGCTGTTTTTT,TRBJ2-2,medium-sized,.,TRBV19
CASSQKPGNQPQHF,TGTGCCAGCAGCCAAAAGCCGGGCAATCAGCCCCAGCATTTT,TRBJ1-5,.,.,TRBV3-1
CASRRETEAFF,TGTGCCAGCAGGAGGGAGACTGAAGCTTTCTTT,TRBJ1-1,.,.,TRBV7-9
CASSFGGYNEQFF,TGTGCCAGCAGCTTTGGGGGATACAATGAGCAGTTCTTC,TRBJ2-1,many,.,TRBV7-3
CASSGTGTLRNTEAFF,TGTGCCAGCAGTGGGACAGGTACCTTGAGGAACACTGAAGCTTTCTTT,TRBJ1-1,many,TRBD1,TRBV6-1
CASSLSGTSEMGEQFF,TGTGCCAGCAGCTTGTCCGGGACTAGCGAGATGGGTGAGCAGTTCTTC,TRBJ2-1,.,TRBD2,TRBV9
CASSDPRGIYEQYF,TGTGCCAGCAGTGACCCGAGGGGTATTTACGAGCAGTACTTC,TRBJ2-7,.,.,TRBV28
CASSVTGAGTRPQHF,TGTGCCAGCAGCGTGACAGGAGCGGGGACGCGTCCCCAGCATTTT,TRBJ1-5,few,.,TRBV6-1
CASSPAPSGGYEQYF,TGTGCCAGCAGCCCCGCCCCAAGCGGGGGCTACGAGCAGTACTTC,TRBJ2-7,.,TRBD2,TRBV9
CASKSKTSTDTQYF,TGTGCCAGTAAGAGCAAGACTAGCACAGATACGCAGTATTTT,TRBJ2-3,.,.,TRBV19
CSAVSLRGGYGYTF,TGCAGTGCTGTCTCACTGAGGGGAGGCTATGGCTACACCTTC,TRBJ1-2,.,.,TRBV20-1
CASSGGPYEQYF,TGTGCCAGCAGCGGTGGTCCTTACGAGCAGTACTTC,TRBJ2-7,.,.,TRBV6-1
CASTPLFGTEAFF,TGCGCCAGCACCCCCCTCTTTGGCACTGAAGCTTTCTTT,TRBJ1-1,.,.,TRBV10-2
CASSPEGGREEKLFF,TGTGCCAGCAGTCCCGAGGGGGGAAGAGAGGAAAAACTGTTTTTT,TRBJ1-4,many,.,TRBV6-1
CASSRDLESPLHF,TGCGCCAGCAGTAGGGATTTGGAATCACCCCTCCACTTT,TRBJ1-6,many,.,TRBV5-1
CASSLFGGRTYSNQPQHF,TGTGCCAGCAGTTTATTCGGTGGGAGGACGTATAGCAATCAGCCCCAGCATTTT,TRBJ1-5,.,.,TRBV2
CSVAGQGGYEQYF,TGCAGCGTTGCGGGACAGGGTGGCTACGAGCAGTACTTC,TRBJ2-7,many,TRBD1,TRBV29-1
CASTRDRGVNTEAFF,TGTGCCAGCACTAGGGACAGAGGTGTGAACACTGAAGCTTTCTTT,TRBJ1-1,many,TRBD1,TRBV6-4
CASSHRDRNYEQYF,TGTGCCAGCAGCCACCGGGACAGGAACTACGAGCAGTACTTC,TRBJ2-7,few,TRBD1,TRBV7-9
CASSFGGSYEQYF,TGTGCCAGCAGCTTCGGGGGGTCCTACGAGCAGTACTTC,TRBJ2-7,many,TRBD2,TRBV5-1
CASSHSTSGAAYEQYF,TGCGCCAGCAGCCATTCGACTAGCGGGGCAGCCTACGAGCAGTACTTC,TRBJ2-7,medium-sized,TRBD2,TRBV5-1
CASSPSSETDEQFF,TGTGCCAGCAGTCCCTCGAGCGAGACAGATGAGCAGTTCTTC,TRBJ2-1,.,.,TRBV6-5
CATSIPQGGGGAIKTQYF,TGTGCCACCAGCATACCACAGGGGGGGGGGGGCGCGATAAAGACCCAGTACTTC,TRBJ2-5,.,.,TRBV15
CASSSFTGGYEQYF,TGTGCCAGCAGCTCCTTTACAGGGGGCTACGAGCAGTACTTC,TRBJ2-7,medium-sized,TRBD1,TRBV7-8
CASSSPGTRSADTQYF,TGTGCCAGCAGTTCACCCGGGACTAGGTCGGCAGATACGCAGTATTTT,TRBJ2-3,.,TRBD2,TRBV6-9
CSATKSGGGGDTQYF,TGCAGTGCTACGAAGTCAGGCGGAGGGGGAGATACGCAGTATTTT,TRBJ2-3,medium-sized,.,TRBV20-1
CARIAVEPYQQYF,TGTGCCAGGATAGCGGTGGAGCCTTACCAGCAGTACTTC,TRBJ2-7,.,.,TRBV6-1
CASSGTGKVDGYNF,TGTGCAAGCAGTGGGACAGGGAAAGTGGATGGCTACAACTTC,TRBJ1-2,few,TRBD1,TRBV7-2